This record concerns one T cell receptor beta chain sequence. What it recognizes is unknown. Sequenced with the Oncomine TCR Beta short-read assay was DNA taken from cultured CD4+ T cells. TCRdb analysed the PCR reads with MiXCR anew, one entry per CDR3 protein. Here the sample spans over 5,000 distinct CDR3 sequences, around 42% being singletons. V was pared by 3 bases and J by 5 bases, with 11 bases between. CDR3 length: 12 amino acids. CDR1 is SQVTM, CDR2 ANQGSEA, per germline. The record originates from a study of vaccination and CD4 T cells after COVID-19. As to treatment: roughly 10-day PBMC culture with coronavirus spike peptide pools or control peptides (ViraFEST assay). During the years 2011-2018, before the COVID-19 pandemic, the unexposed donor's CD4+ T cells were collected.

The receptor was derived from a human donor in good health. J is TRBJ2-7 and V is TRBV29-1; unclear D gene. Sequencing was carried out using CD4+ T cells from blood, cultured in vitro. CDR3 in amino acids: CSVDGVSNEQYF. The DNA of the CDR3 is TGCAGCGTTGATGGGGTTAGCAACGAGCAGTACTTC.